This TCR beta chain emerged from a study of Tregs in tolerant kidney transplant recipients. Data came from immunoSEQ multiplex PCR; TCRdb stores just in-frame clones and leaves some out. The sample contains around 120,000 clones, roughly 92% of which appear only once. V lost 1 base and J lost 2, with 6 bases in between. CDR1 and CDR2 (germline): LNHDA, SQIVND (reference sequence). This CDR3 is built from 13 residues. V usage is TRBV19 and J usage is TRBJ2-7; D is ambiguous. Sequencing used CD4+ T cells from blood. This clonotype was obtained from a human donor in good health. The CDR3 is CASSIGQAYEQYF. The CDR3 nucleotides read TGTGCCAGTAGTATAGGACAAGCCTACGAGCAGTACTTC.